This is a list of T cell receptor beta chains from one sample in a study of cytomegalovirus exposure and HLA in healthy donors. The method was immunoSEQ multiplex PCR; TCRdb's version includes in-frame clones alone and lacks a portion of them. The sample contains some 120,000 clones, over 60% of which appear only once. Source material: PBMCs. The receptors originated from a human donor in good health. Each CDR3 is given with its conserved first and last residue. The D gene is left open where the match is weak. Not all rows give a size; the values are once, few, many and, for expanded clones, a class.

cdr3_length: 15
v_call: TRBV5-6
clone_size: .
d_call: .
j_call: TRBJ2-6
cdr3_aa: CASSAGTAGANVLTF
cdr3_nt: TGTGCCAGCAGCGCGGGGACAGCAGGGGCCAACGTCCTGACTTTC

cdr3_length: 13
v_call: TRBV4-1
clone_size: few
d_call: TRBD1
j_call: TRBJ2-7
cdr3_aa: CASRQTGGNEQYF
cdr3_nt: TGCGCCAGCAGACAAACAGGGGGCAACGAGCAGTACTTC

cdr3_length: 16
v_call: TRBV18
clone_size: .
d_call: TRBD2
j_call: TRBJ2-7
cdr3_aa: CASSPRREGLLYEQYF
cdr3_nt: TGTGCCAGCTCACCAAGGCGGGAGGGCTTGTTGTACGAGCAGTACTTC

cdr3_length: 15
v_call: TRBV6-5
clone_size: .
d_call: TRBD1
j_call: TRBJ1-4
cdr3_aa: CASSRGTGPNEKLFF
cdr3_nt: TGTGCCAGCAGTCGCGGGACAGGGCCAAATGAAAAACTGTTTTTT

cdr3_length: 16
v_call: TRBV19
clone_size: once
d_call: TRBD1
j_call: TRBJ2-5
cdr3_aa: CASSSFGQGSQETQYF
cdr3_nt: TGTGCCAGTAGTTCCTTTGGACAGGGCTCGCAAGAGACCCAGTACTTC

cdr3_length: 13
v_call: TRBV28
clone_size: .
d_call: .
j_call: TRBJ1-6
cdr3_aa: CASSRGYSSPLHF
cdr3_nt: TGTGCCAGCAGCCGGGGATATAGTTCACCCCTCCACTTT

cdr3_length: 12
v_call: TRBV29-1
clone_size: .
d_call: .
j_call: TRBJ1-2
cdr3_aa: CSVEGGGRGYTF
cdr3_nt: TGCAGCGTTGAAGGTGGGGGCCGGGGCTACACCTTC

cdr3_length: 16
v_call: TRBV6-6
clone_size: .
d_call: .
j_call: TRBJ2-7
cdr3_aa: CAGTLARGQSLYEQYF
cdr3_nt: TGTGCCGGCACCCTCGCGCGGGGCCAGAGTCTATACGAGCAGTACTTC

cdr3_length: 17
v_call: TRBV7-4
clone_size: few
d_call: TRBD1
j_call: TRBJ1-5
cdr3_aa: CASSSFDRGQLNQPQHF
cdr3_nt: TGTGCCAGCAGCTCATTCGACAGGGGCCAACTTAATCAGCCCCAGCATTTT

cdr3_length: 15
v_call: TRBV19
clone_size: .
d_call: TRBD2
j_call: TRBJ2-7
cdr3_aa: CASRTSGTSIYEQYF
cdr3_nt: TGTGCCAGTCGAACCTCCGGGACTAGCATTTACGAGCAGTACTTC

cdr3_length: 15
v_call: TRBV6-1
clone_size: .
d_call: .
j_call: TRBJ1-2
cdr3_aa: CASSESTASNYGYTF
cdr3_nt: TGTGCCAGCAGTGAGAGCACAGCCTCTAACTATGGCTACACCTTC

cdr3_length: 13
v_call: TRBV11-3
clone_size: .
d_call: .
j_call: TRBJ2-2
cdr3_aa: CASSVRGAGELFF
cdr3_nt: TGTGCCAGCAGCGTTCGCGGGGCCGGGGAGCTGTTTTTT

cdr3_length: 12
v_call: TRBV29-1
clone_size: .
d_call: TRBD2
j_call: TRBJ2-5
cdr3_aa: CSVDREVETQYF
cdr3_nt: TGCAGCGTTGATCGGGAGGTGGAGACCCAGTACTTC

cdr3_length: 18
v_call: TRBV14
clone_size: .
d_call: .
j_call: TRBJ1-3
cdr3_aa: CASSQGGAGPLSGNTIYF
cdr3_nt: TGTGCCAGCAGCCAAGGGGGAGCGGGACCGCTCTCTGGAAACACCATATATTTT

cdr3_length: 12
v_call: TRBV6-5
clone_size: .
d_call: .
j_call: TRBJ2-7
cdr3_aa: CASSAGGQEQYF
cdr3_nt: TGTGCCAGCAGTGCGGGCGGACAGGAGCAGTACTTC

cdr3_length: 21
v_call: TRBV7-6
clone_size: .
d_call: TRBD1
j_call: TRBJ2-3
cdr3_aa: CASSFTRTGQGWASETDTQYF
cdr3_nt: TGTGCCAGCAGCTTTACCCGGACAGGGCAGGGGTGGGCTAGCGAGACAGATACGCAGTATTTT

cdr3_length: 17
v_call: TRBV28
clone_size: .
d_call: TRBD2
j_call: TRBJ2-1
cdr3_aa: CASTPSGGVFSYNEQFF
cdr3_nt: TGTGCCAGCACCCCCTCGGGGGGAGTCTTTTCCTACAATGAGCAGTTCTTC